Presented here are 24 T cell receptor beta chains from one specimen sequenced in a study of blood T cell repertoires in COVID-19. Clones were sequenced by immunoSEQ multiplex PCR, and TCRdb holds only the in-frame ones, with some missing. The data contain around 91,000 clones, approximately 85% of them singletons. The material sequenced was peripheral blood. Receptor source: a human donor in a cohort sampled during active COVID-19.

The rearrangement uses TRBV18 and TRBJ2-3; 9 bases align to TRBD2. V lost 2 bases to trimming and J lost 7 bases; unmatched junction nucleotides: 19. The CDR3 is 19 residues long. Per the germline V gene, CDR1 is KGHSH and CDR2 is LQKENI. The CDR3 spells CASSPIALVAGDGRNTQYF. CDR3 in DNA: TGTGCCAGCTCACCAATAGCCCTAGTAGCGGGAGACGGACGGAATACGCAGTATTTT.

The chain is built from TRBV12-3 or TRBV12-4 and TRBJ1-1; no clear D. V shed 3 bases and J shed 7 bases, with 6 bases lying between them. The CDR3 is 11 residues long. The CDR3 region has the DNA TGTGCCAGCAGTTTGCGAGGTGAAGCTTTCTTT. This gives the protein CASSLRGEAFF.

The J gene is TRBJ2-3, the V gene TRBV5-1; 8 bases line up with TRBD1. This CDR3 contains 15 residues. Germline CDR1 is SGHRS and CDR2 is YFSETQ. The trim removed 4 bases at V and 5 bases at J, leaving 9 bases unmatched. CDR3 sequence reads: CASSDIQGAGDTQYF. The CDR3 region has the DNA TGCGCCAGCAGCGATATTCAGGGGGCCGGAGATACGCAGTATTTT.

This chain links TRBV19 with TRBJ1-1; 10 bases align to TRBD1. The CDR3 runs to 16 residues. Trimming at V came to 2 bases and at J to 3 bases, leaving 6 bases not matched to a gene. The germline V gene has CDR1 LNHDA and CDR2 SQIVND (reference sequence). DNA of the CDR3: TGTGCCAGTAGTATAACCTCCGGGACAGGGGACACTGAAGCTTTCTTT. Residues: CASSITSGTGDTEAFF.

The chain couples TRBV27 to TRBJ2-2; D is uncertain. V lost 2 bases and J 8 bases, leaving 6 bases between the germline ends. The germline gives CDR1 MNHEY, CDR2 SMNVEV (reference sequence). CDR3 length: 12 residues. CDR3 nucleotides: TGTGCCAGCAGTTTAGCCGGGGGGGAGCTGTTTTTT. It yields the protein CASSLAGGELFF.

This chain connects TRBV7-3 to TRBJ2-3, with 8 bases lining up with TRBD1. The CDR3 sequence is 14 residues long. The V gene end was trimmed by 4 bases and the J gene end by 3 bases; junction bases not matched to a gene: 3. Germline V gene sequence: CDR1 SGHTA, CDR2 FQGTGA. The DNA of the CDR3 is TGTGCCAGCAGCTCGCGGACAGGGACAGATACGCAGTATTTT. The encoded protein is CASSSRTGTDTQYF.

The J gene is TRBJ2-7, the V gene TRBV19; 8 nucleotides align to TRBD1. Germline V CDR1 and CDR2: LNHDA, SQIVND (reference sequence). There are 13 residues in the CDR3. After removal of 8 bases from V and 5 bases from J, the junction contained 8 bases not matched to a gene. The CDR3 bases are TGTGCCAGTGGGACAGGCCCCAGGGACGAGCAGTACTTC. This translates into CASGTGPRDEQYF.

As for this clone: A read error may produce the germline difference seen at one junction end. V gene TRBV4-1 combines with J gene TRBJ2-2; 11 positions agree with TRBD2. The germline CDR1 and CDR2 sequences are MGHRA and YSYEKL. The CDR3 totals 18 residues. The CDR3 is CASSQDLEVAGGHRGAVF. The CDR3, as DNA: TGCGCCAGCAGCCAAGACCTTGAGGTAGCGGGGGGGCACCGGGGAGCTGTTTTT.

The V call is TRBV27, the J call TRBJ2-7, with TRBD1 identical over 7 bases. The CDR3 has 15 amino acids. Germline V gene sequence: CDR1 MNHEY, CDR2 SMNVEV (reference sequence). J lost 0 bases, V lost 5 bases, and 7 bases had no gene match. CDR3 coding DNA: TGTGCCAGCAGTGCCGACAGGGAATACTCCTACGAGCAGTACTTC. It specifies CASSADREYSYEQYF.

The chain employs TRBV6-2 or TRBV6-3 and TRBJ2-1; D is unclear. The germline CDR1 and CDR2 sequences are MNHEY and SVGEGT. The CDR3 length is 13 residues. V was clipped by 5 bases and J by 9 bases, with 14 bases between them. The chain's CDR3 is CASSLSLRSEQFF. The CDR3 DNA sequence: TGTGCCAGCAGTCTCTCTCTCCGTAGTGAGCAGTTCTTC.

This clone was detected only a few times. The rearrangement links TRBV30 to TRBJ1-4; D uncertain. CDR3 length: 13 residues. Germline lookup yields CDR1 GTSNPN and CDR2 SVGIG (reference sequence). The V end lost 0 bases, the J end lost 5 bases, and 7 bases lay between the germline ends. The CDR3 DNA sequence: TGTGCCTGGAGTGTACGGGAGAATGAAAAACTGTTTTTT. Translating it yields CAWSVRENEKLFF.

This clone was detected a few times. V gene TRBV3-1 (or the pseudogene TRBV3-2) combines with J gene TRBJ2-5, with 7 bases matching TRBD2. The J segment lost 1 base and the V segment lost 0 bases, leaving 11 bases of the junction unmatched. Looked up from germline, CDR1 is LGHDT and CDR2 is YNNKEL (reference sequence). This CDR3 region has 18 residues. CDR3 loop: CASSQDRPSGQTQETQYF. The CDR3, as DNA: TGTGCCAGCAGCCAAGATAGGCCTAGCGGCCAGACCCAAGAGACCCAGTACTTC.

This clone was recorded a few times. V is TRBV30 and J is TRBJ1-1, with D uncertain. Germline V gives CDR1 GTSNPN, CDR2 SVGIG (reference sequence). V lost 8 bases and J lost 1, with 8 bases in between. The CDR3 totals 11 residues. The CDR3 sequence: CAAERNTEAFF. The CDR3 nucleotides read TGTGCCGCCGAGAGGAACACTGAAGCTTTCTTT.

The chain employs TRBV27 and TRBJ2-3, with 15 bases fitting TRBD2. The V and J ends lost 5 bases and 4 bases, in that order; junction bases with no gene match: 7. CDR3 length: 17 amino acids. CDR1 is MNHEY and CDR2 is SMNVEV in the germline V gene (reference sequence). CDR3 DNA: TGTGCCAGCAGTCCCCGGACTAGCGGGGGGGCCCCAGATACGCAGTATTTT. Amino acids: CASSPRTSGGAPDTQYF.

This chain joins TRBV5-8 and TRBJ1-5, with D tentatively TRBD1 (5 bases). The CDR3 spans 16 residues. Deletions cut 0 bases from V and 0 bases from J, with 10 bases between. Germline V gene lookup returns CDR1 SGHTS and CDR2 YDEGEE. The CDR3, as DNA: TGTGCCAGCAGCTTGGATCTCAGGGTTAGCAATCAGCCCCAGCATTTT. Translation: CASSLDLRVSNQPQHF.

V and J are TRBV9 and TRBJ2-7; 7 bases fit TRBD2. Looked up from germline, CDR1 is SGDLS and CDR2 is YYNGEE. The CDR3 is 18 amino acids. The V segment lost 0 bases and the J segment 4 bases; nucleotides outside the gene matches: 16. As DNA, the CDR3 is TGTGCCAGCAGCGTAGCCCCTAGCGGAGGTGATAGCCCGTACGAGCAGTACTTC. Amino acids: CASSVAPSGGDSPYEQYF. The full variable domain, its missing parts supplied by reference TRBV9 and TRBJ2-7, is DSGVTQTPKHLITATGQRVTLRCSPRSGDLSVYWYQQSLDQGLQFLIQYYNGEERAKGNILERFSAQQFPDLHSELNLSSLELGDSALYFCASSVAPSGGDSPYEQYFGPGTRLTVT.

This clone was found a few times. This chain connects TRBV5-1 to TRBJ1-4; 9 bases line up with TRBD1. The CDR3 length is 14 residues. V lost 4 bases to trimming and J lost 8 bases; unmatched junction nucleotides: 6. In germline, CDR1 is SGHRS, CDR2 YFSETQ. CDR3 in amino acids: CASSLGQGFEKLFF. For the CDR3, the DNA is TGCGCCAGCAGCCTGGGACAGGGCTTCGAAAAACTGTTTTTT.

The V gene is TRBV12-3 or TRBV12-4, the J gene TRBJ1-1; D call uncertain. V was shortened by 2 bases and J by 7 bases, with 11 bases between the two germline ends. The CDR3 contains 13 residues. The chain's CDR3 is CASSLSMSREAFF. In DNA form, the CDR3 reads TGTGCCAGCAGTTTATCTATGTCACGTGAAGCTTTCTTT.

The genes are TRBV5-4 and TRBJ2-7, with a tentative D call TRBD2 (6 bases). CDR3 length: 14 amino acids. Germline loops: CDR1 SGHNT, CDR2 YYREEE (reference sequence). V lost 5 bases to trimming and J lost 1 base, with 13 bases between them. CDR3 in amino acids: CASSRGLRSYEQYF. The CDR3 coding sequence is TGTGCCAGCAGTCGGGGACTTCGATCCTACGAGCAGTACTTC.

J is TRBJ2-1 and V is TRBV11-2; 7 bases are a match to TRBD2. The J segment lost 8 bases and the V segment lost 7 bases, leaving 5 bases of the junction unmatched. CDR3 size: 12 residues. In germline, CDR1 is SGHAT, CDR2 FQNNGV. The DNA of the CDR3 is TGTGCCAGCATTGGCGGGAGCGATGAGCAGTTCTTC. Its translation: CASIGGSDEQFF.

J is TRBJ1-2 and V is TRBV5-4; D is ambiguous. In germline, CDR1 is SGHNT, CDR2 YYREEE (reference sequence). V was pared by 3 bases and J by 0 bases, with 6 bases between. The CDR3 is 13 residues long. The CDR3 DNA reads as TGTGCCAGCAGCTACGGGGCTAACTATGGCTACACCTTC. Its protein product is CASSYGANYGYTF.

The chain has TRBV9 and TRBJ1-4, with 9 positions matching TRBD1. The CDR3 consists of 16 residues. V shed 1 base and J 3 bases; nucleotides not matched to a gene: 4. The germline CDR1 and CDR2 sequences are SGDLS and YYNGEE. As DNA, the CDR3 is TGTGCCAGCAGCGTATCCGGACAGGGGCCTAATGAAAAACTGTTTTTT. It codes for CASSVSGQGPNEKLFF. Looking up the rest from reference TRBV9 and TRBJ1-4 gives the full variable domain: DSGVTQTPKHLITATGQRVTLRCSPRSGDLSVYWYQQSLDQGLQFLIQYYNGEERAKGNILERFSAQQFPDLHSELNLSSLELGDSALYFCASSVSGQGPNEKLFFGSGTQLSVL.

V gene TRBV27 combines with J gene TRBJ2-5; 8 bases map to TRBD1. From germline, CDR1 is MNHEY and CDR2 SMNVEV (reference sequence). J was trimmed by 3 bases and V by 5 bases; bases with no gene match: 5. The CDR3 is 14 residues long. The CDR3 region is CASSVQGAEETQYF. In DNA, the CDR3 is TGTGCCAGCAGTGTGCAGGGGGCGGAAGAGACCCAGTACTTC.

The rearrangement joins TRBV15 to TRBJ1-1, with TRBD1 matching over 7 bases. The CDR3 is made up of 16 amino acids. The germline V gene has CDR1 LNHNV and CDR2 YYDKDF (reference sequence). Trimming cost V 3 bases and J 6 bases; bases outside gene matches: 13. The CDR3 reads CATSSGPGQKGSEAFF. For the CDR3, the DNA is TGTGCCACCAGCAGCGGTCCGGGACAGAAAGGGTCTGAAGCTTTCTTT. The full variable domain, in which reference TRBV15 and TRBJ1-1 provide the parts outside the CDR3, is DAMVIQNPRYQVTQFGKPVTLSCSQTLNHNVMYWYQQKSSQAPKLLFHYYDKDFNNEADTPDNFQSRRPNTSFCFLDIRSPGLGDTAMYLCATSSGPGQKGSEAFFGQGTRLTVV.